This T cell receptor (beta chain) stems from a study of metastatic and nonmetastatic thyroid tumors. J lost 0 bases, V lost 5 bases, and 5 bases had no gene match. The CDR3 extends over 15 amino acids. Germline-derived CDR1 and CDR2 are SGHAT and FQNNGV. Each patient went into thyroid surgery without having received any treatment. TCRdb re-called clones from the PCR reads using MiXCR. Counted here are roughly 22,000 clones, 36% occurring once; the ten biggest clones make up approximately 22%. This clone was recorded a few times. This TCR was sampled from a male donor with papillary thyroid cancer or a benign thyroid nodule (not recorded which). Some clones in this sample may be carry-over from other donors' samples. Sample: blood. V and J are TRBV11-2 and TRBJ2-3; 7 nucleotides align to TRBD1. This CDR3 reads CASSTSGQSTDTQYF. CDR3 DNA sequence: TGTGCCAGCAGCACATCGGGACAGAGCACAGATACGCAGTATTTT.